This T cell receptor beta chain was recorded in a study of control samples from healthy donors and cancer patients. Germline CDR1 MGHDK, CDR2 SYGVNS. Trimming removed 4 bases at V and 6 bases at J, with 13 bases between. CDR3 size: 14 residues. Sequenced by immunoSEQ multiplex PCR; TCRdb stores in-frame clones only, minus some. The data contain more than 100,000 clones, approximately 90% of them seen just once; the ten biggest clones take up around 7.9%. The sequencing sample was made of blood. This receptor was obtained from a man aged 18 to 29 in good health. V and J are TRBV25-1 and TRBJ2-1, with TRBD1 as a possible D gene (5 bases). The CDR3 bases are TGTGCCAGCAGTGGAAACAGGCCTTCCAATGAGCAGTTCTTC. It yields the protein CASSGNRPSNEQFF.